This entry lists 23 T cell receptor beta chains sequenced from one sample in a study of blood T cell repertoires in COVID-19. Here immunoSEQ multiplex PCR was the method, and the copy in TCRdb shows in-frame clones only, minus some. The sample gives fewer than 250,000 clones, around 90% of which show up once; about 15% is in the top ten. Sequencing was done on a sample of PBMCs or T cells enriched from blood (not recorded which). These TCRs come from a man in his thirties or forties who had been exposed to COVID-19.

The chain couples TRBV24-1 to TRBJ1-5; a possible D gene is TRBD1 (6 bases). The germline V gene has CDR1 KGHDR and CDR2 SFDVKD. The CDR3 contains 19 residues. Trimming stripped 1 base from V and 0 bases from J, with 18 bases between. The CDR3 bases are TGTGCCACCAGTGATTTCCGTAACAGGGAACGATATAGCAATCAGCCCCAGCATTTT. Amino acid sequence: CATSDFRNRERYSNQPQHF.

The V and J genes are TRBV4-1 and TRBJ1-2; 9 positions match TRBD1. Losses at the gene ends were 3 bases for V and 3 bases for J; bases not matched to a gene: 2. Germline V gene sequence: CDR1 MGHRA, CDR2 YSYEKL. This CDR3 contains 14 residues. CDR3 bases: TGCGCCAGCAGCCATACAGGGGGCGACTATGGCTACACCTTC. Its protein is CASSHTGGDYGYTF.

The chain joins TRBV5-1 to TRBJ1-1, with TRBD1 as a possible D gene (5 bases). The length of the CDR3 is 14 residues. Trimming left V 3 bases short and J 4 bases short, with 13 bases between. Germline V CDR1 and CDR2: SGHRS, YFSETQ. The CDR3 sequence is CASSWLGEGTEAFF. CDR3 sequence (DNA): TGCGCCAGCAGCTGGCTGGGGGAGGGCACTGAAGCTTTCTTT.

The J gene is TRBJ2-2, the V gene TRBV5-1; 9 bases fit TRBD1. Germline loops: CDR1 SGHRS, CDR2 YFSETQ. V was pared by 1 base and J by 1 base, with 5 bases of the junction left unmatched. This CDR3 is 17 amino acids long. Written as DNA, the CDR3 is TGCGCCAGCAGCTTGAGGTGGGGACAGGGGAACACCGGGGAGCTGTTTTTT. This gives the protein CASSLRWGQGNTGELFF.

This clone was observed a single time. The DNA of the CDR3 is TGTGCCAGCAGCTCCCAAGGGGAGGGCGAGCAGTACTTC. Its protein is CASSSQGEGEQYF. J is TRBJ2-7 and V is TRBV11-2; 7 nucleotides match TRBD2. The CDR3 covers 13 residues. V gave up 4 bases and J gave up 6 bases; unmatched junction bases: 6. Germline V gene lookup returns CDR1 SGHAT and CDR2 FQNNGV. The complete variable domain, with remaining parts taken from reference TRBV11-2 and TRBJ2-7, reads EAGVAQSPRYKIIEKRQSVAFWCNPISGHATLYWYQQILGQGPKLLIQFQNNGVVDDSQLPKDRFSAERLKGVDSTLKIQPAKLEDSAVYLCASSSQGEGEQYFGPGTRLTVT.

This clone was observed once. The chain employs TRBV29-1 and TRBJ2-2; 7 nucleotides match TRBD2. The V gene end was trimmed by 6 bases and the J gene end by 1 base; junction bases not matched to a gene: 2. This CDR3 is built from 13 residues. CDR1 and CDR2 (germline): SQVTM, ANQGSEA. This CDR3 reads CSVGGGNTGELFF. CDR3 in DNA: TGCAGCGTCGGCGGGGGGAACACCGGGGAGCTGTTTTTT.

This chain uses TRBV5-1 with TRBJ1-1, with 10 bases identical to TRBD1. CDR1 and CDR2 from the germline V gene are SGHRS and YFSETQ. V lost 4 bases to trimming and J lost 5 bases; unmatched junction nucleotides: 5. The CDR3 is made up of 14 amino acids. The CDR3 region has the DNA TGCGCCAGCAGCAGACAGGGGGCTGGAACTGAAGCTTTCTTT. Protein product: CASSRQGAGTEAFF.

This chain uses TRBV10-3 with TRBJ1-2; possibly TRBD1 for D (5 bases). Germline V CDR1 and CDR2: ENHRY, SYGVKD. The CDR3 runs to 13 residues. Trimming stripped 5 bases from V and 5 bases from J, with 12 bases between. This chain's CDR3 is CAISTQGDYGYTF. The DNA for the CDR3 is TGTGCCATCAGTACCCAGGGTGATTATGGCTACACCTTC.

This chain joins TRBV6-5 and TRBJ2-3; 8 nucleotides align to TRBD1. The CDR3 consists of 13 residues. Per germline, CDR1 MNHEY and CDR2 SVGAGI. Trimming removed 8 bases from V and 3 bases from J; junction bases left unmatched: 4. The CDR3 loop reads CASRTGRTDTQYF. The CDR3 DNA reads TGTGCCAGCCGGACAGGGCGTACAGATACGCAGTATTTT.

The gene calls are TRBV19 and TRBJ2-1; TRBD2 might be the D (6 bases). This CDR3 is 13 amino acids long. Trimming took off 6 bases at V and 1 base at J, with 7 bases between the two ends. CDR1 and CDR2 (germline): LNHDA, SQIVND (reference sequence). CDR3 region: CASSRGSYNEQFF. Here the CDR3 DNA reads TGTGCCAGTAGCCGGGGGTCCTACAATGAGCAGTTCTTC.

The V call is TRBV2, the J call TRBJ2-7; D is ambiguous. With 7 bases removed from V and 9 bases from J, the gap between germline ends came to 16 bases. This CDR3 spans 12 amino acids. The germline gives CDR1 SNHLY, CDR2 FYNNEI. The CDR3 sequence: CASMGTRMGQYF. In DNA, the CDR3 is TGTGCCAGCATGGGCACGCGAATGGGGCAGTACTTC.

This chain connects TRBV7-9 to TRBJ1-1; D remains unclear. V was pared by 6 bases and J by 1 base, with 6 bases between. CDR1 is SEHNR and CDR2 is FQNEAQ in the germline V gene (reference sequence). This CDR3 is 12 amino acids long. The CDR3 DNA is TGTGCCAGCAGGAGGGCGAACACTGAAGCTTTCTTT. It translates to CASRRANTEAFF.

This clone was detected once. This rearrangement joins TRBV30 to TRBJ1-5; 7 nucleotides match TRBD1. After removal of 2 bases from V and 7 bases from J, the junction contained 11 bases not matched to a gene. The CDR3 contains 15 residues. Germline CDR1 GTSNPN, CDR2 SVGIG (reference sequence). The CDR3 region has the DNA TGTGCCTGGAGTAGACGACAGGGCCTAGGACAGCCCCAGCATTTT. It is translated as CAWSRRQGLGQPQHF.

A single count supports this clone. The chain is built from TRBV21-1 and TRBJ2-7; the DNA was not compared with TRBD2, the D call given in the table. TRBV21-1 is shown as a pseudogene. CDR3 length equals 16 residues. The CDR3 DNA reads TGTGCCAGCAGCTCAGAAAAGGGACTCAACAACTACGAGCAGTACTTC. It is translated as CASSSEKGLNNYEQYF.

The chain carries TRBV15 and TRBJ1-5, with 7 nucleotides matching TRBD1. CDR1 is LNHNV, CDR2 YYDKDF, per germline (reference sequence). V was pared by 0 bases and J by 2 bases, with 7 bases of the junction left unmatched. This CDR3 is 17 amino acids long. This CDR3 reads CATSRDRPGQGNQPQHF. The CDR3 DNA reads TGTGCCACCAGCAGAGACAGACCAGGACAGGGCAATCAGCCCCAGCATTTT.

This chain connects TRBV5-5 to TRBJ2-1, with 9 bases fitting TRBD1. CDR1 SGHKS and CDR2 YYEKEE come from the germline V gene (reference sequence). V lost 2 bases and J lost 10; bases outside the gene matches: 10. The CDR3 extends over 15 amino acids. The CDR3 loop reads CASSFRDRVIQEQFF. CDR3 bases: TGTGCCAGCAGCTTTCGGGACAGGGTAATTCAAGAGCAGTTCTTC. The full variable domain, in which reference TRBV5-5 and TRBJ2-1 provide the parts outside the CDR3, is DAGVTQSPTHLIKTRGQQVTLRCSPISGHKSVSWYQQVLGQGPQFIFQYYEKEERGRGNFPDRFSARQFPNYSSELNVNALLLGDSALYLCASSFRDRVIQEQFFGPGTRLTVL.

V and J are TRBV6-8 and TRBJ2-3; weak D call: TRBD2 (5 bases). V lost 6 bases to trimming and J lost 2 bases, with 6 bases between them. Germline loops: CDR1 MNHGY, CDR2 SAAAGT. The length of the CDR3 is 12 residues. CDR3 in amino acids: CASRRDTDTQYF. The CDR3, as DNA: TGTGCCAGCAGGAGGGACACAGATACGCAGTATTTT.

J is TRBJ2-5 and V is TRBV7-3; 8 positions agree with TRBD2. The CDR3 totals 15 residues. J was trimmed by 1 base and V by 5 bases; bases with no gene match: 6. From germline, CDR1 is SGHTA and CDR2 FQGTGA. CDR3 nucleotide sequence: TGTGCCAGCAGCCCGCGAGCGGGGGTCCAAGAGACCCAGTACTTC. Its translation: CASSPRAGVQETQYF.

This clone turned up a few times. The chain employs TRBV4-2 and TRBJ2-2; 11 positions match TRBD2. Germline CDR1 LGHNA, CDR2 YNFKEQ. The CDR3 is made up of 16 amino acids. V lost 0 bases, J lost 7 bases, and 4 bases stayed unmatched. Here the CDR3 DNA reads TGTGCCAGCAGCCAAGATCTAGCGGGGGGTTTCGGGGAGCTGTTTTTT. The encoded protein is CASSQDLAGGFGELFF.

CDR3 coding DNA: TGTGCCAGCAGCTTAGAGCGTCAGCCCCAGCATTTT. Encoded protein: CASSLERQPQHF. This rearrangement joins TRBV7-9 to TRBJ1-5; no definite D call. The CDR3 extends over 12 amino acids. V shed 1 base and J shed 6 bases, with 4 bases lying between them. Germline lookup yields CDR1 SEHNR and CDR2 FQNEAQ (reference sequence).

The chain is built from TRBV6-5 and TRBJ1-6; D not resolved. The CDR3 has 14 residues. Trimming pared 9 bases from V and 14 bases from J, leaving 23 bases between. CDR1 and CDR2 (germline): MNHEY, SVGAGI. In nucleotides, the CDR3 is TGTGCCAGTACCTACGAGGGTATTCCTCGGGCCCTCCACTTT. Encoded protein: CASTYEGIPRALHF.

The chain is built from TRBV2 and TRBJ2-1, with unresolved D. The V and J ends lost 10 bases and 5 bases respectively, with 12 bases between them. The germline CDR1 and CDR2 sequences are SNHLY and FYNNEI. This CDR3 is built from 12 residues. In nucleotides, the CDR3 is TGTGCCACCCAAACCGGAGACAATGAGCAGTTCTTC. This gives the protein CATQTGDNEQFF.

This clone showed up just once. The V call is TRBV30, the J call TRBJ2-2; 7 bases match TRBD1. This CDR3 has 15 residues. Germline lookup yields CDR1 GTSNPN and CDR2 SVGIG (reference sequence). V gave up 0 bases and J gave up 3 bases; unmatched junction bases: 4. The CDR3 is CAWSVGTADTGELFF. The CDR3 region has the DNA TGTGCCTGGAGTGTGGGGACAGCTGACACCGGGGAGCTGTTTTTT.